A selection of T cell receptor beta chains follows, all from one sample in a study of blood T cell repertoires in COVID-19. TCRdb keeps only in-frame clones here, not all; method: immunoSEQ multiplex PCR. The table records more than 100,000 clones, roughly 77% of them present only once. Source material: peripheral blood. The receptors were gathered from a man in his sixties with active or convalescent COVID-19. The CDR3 runs from the conserved cysteine through the conserved F or W. D genes are given only for firm matches. Where a row states a size, it is once, few, many or the class of an expanded clone; other rows omit it.

J,size,V,D,CDR3,DNA
TRBJ2-3,.,TRBV7-2,.,CASSLERDTQYF,TGTGCCAGCAGCTTAGAGCGGGATACGCAGTATTTT
TRBJ1-4,.,TRBV6-5,TRBD1,CASSYSQGALFF,TGTGCCAGCAGTTACTCGCAGGGGGCACTGTTTTTT
TRBJ2-6,.,TRBV28,TRBD1,CASSPATGAGANVLTF,TGTGCCAGCAGTCCCGCGACAGGGGCGGGGGCCAACGTCCTGACTTTC
TRBJ1-4,.,TRBV18,.,CASSLWGSANEKLFF,TGTGCCAGCTCCCTATGGGGCAGTGCTAATGAAAAACTGTTTTTT
TRBJ2-3,.,TRBV25-1,.,CASRLGATDTQYF,TGTGCCAGCAGGTTAGGGGCCACAGATACGCAGTATTTT
TRBJ1-5,.,TRBV18,.,CASSPSESQPQHF,TGTGCCAGCTCACCATCAGAATCTCAGCCCCAGCATTTT
TRBJ2-5,.,TRBV6-6,.,CASRDRGQETQYF,TGTGCCAGCAGGGATCGGGGACAAGAGACCCAGTACTTC
TRBJ1-2,.,TRBV25-1,.,CASTQSGRAITF,TGTGCCAGCACCCAAAGTGGGCGCGCTATCACCTTC
TRBJ2-7,.,TRBV6-6,TRBD2,CASSYSPPGGLYEQYF,TGTGCCAGCAGTTACTCACCCCCGGGGGGTTTGTACGAGCAGTACTTC
TRBJ2-7,.,TRBV5-4,.,CASSLIPLTSEQYF,TGTGCCAGCAGCTTAATCCCGCTTACGAGCGAGCAGTACTTC
TRBJ2-7,.,TRBV3-1/TRBV3-2,TRBD1,CASSPQGAGRLYEQYF,TGTGCCAGCAGCCCCCAGGGGGCAGGGCGGTTGTACGAGCAGTACTTC
TRBJ1-5,.,TRBV27,.,CASSPRPLGAGQNQPQHF,TGTGCCAGCAGTCCTCGCCCTCTCGGGGCAGGACAGAATCAGCCCCAGCATTTT
TRBJ2-7,.,TRBV19,.,CASSPKYEDSYEQYF,TGTGCCAGTAGTCCGAAATACGAGGACTCCTACGAGCAGTACTTC
TRBJ2-7,.,TRBV5-1,TRBD1,CASSPLKQGGEQYF,TGCGCCAGCAGCCCGTTGAAACAGGGGGGCGAGCAGTACTTC
TRBJ2-1,.,TRBV5-5,.,CASSWSGSAGEQFF,TGTGCCAGCAGCTGGTCTGGATCGGCGGGTGAGCAGTTCTTC
TRBJ1-3,.,TRBV18,.,CASSPGWSSGNTIYF,TGTGCCAGCTCACCAGGCTGGAGCTCTGGAAACACCATATATTTT
TRBJ2-2,.,TRBV19,TRBD1,CAGGPTGGTTGELFF,TGTGCCGGGGGCCCAACAGGGGGCACCACCGGGGAGCTGTTTTTT
TRBJ1-2,few,TRBV4-1,.,CASSPRMHREGPYLNGYTF,TGCGCCAGCAGCCCACGAATGCACAGGGAAGGTCCCTATCTGAATGGCTACACCTTC
TRBJ2-1,.,TRBV7-9,TRBD2,CASSSSASGSWNEQFF,TGTGCCAGCAGCTCCAGCGCTAGCGGGAGTTGGAATGAGCAGTTCTTC
TRBJ2-3,.,TRBV5-1,.,CASSFAPGTDTQYF,TGCGCCAGCAGCTTTGCGCCGGGCACAGATACGCAGTATTTT
TRBJ1-2,.,TRBV6-5,TRBD1,CASSYDRGKVYGYTF,TGTGCCAGCAGTTACGACAGGGGCAAAGTATATGGCTACACCTTC
TRBJ2-2,few,TRBV10-3,TRBD2,CAISDGTSGSGIGELFF,TGTGCCATCAGCGACGGGACTAGCGGGAGCGGGATCGGGGAGCTGTTTTTT
TRBJ2-7,.,TRBV6-1,.,CASSEAGATSYEQYF,TGTGCCAGCAGTGAAGCGGGGGCCACCTCCTACGAGCAGTACTTC